These 10 T cell receptor beta chains originate from one sample sequenced in a study of cytomegalovirus exposure and HLA in healthy donors (dated by TCRdb to the late 2010s). The protocol used for the library was the immunoSEQ multiplex PCR assay. A mixture of 60 forward primers for TCR Vbeta segments and 13 reverse primers for TCR Jbeta segments was used in the multiplex PCR. TCRdb carries this immuneACCESS record with in-frame sequences only. Its versions omit some clonotypes, under half of them owing to an unresolved V gene in the studies checked, with the rest unexplained. The sample profile shows 60,000 to 70,000 clones; more than 70% of them were found once. The top ten clonotypes cover 20% to 30% of the sample. The source material was PBMCs. These receptors originate from a man in his fifties in good health and CMV-seropositive.

This chain uses TRBV6-5 with TRBJ1-5; D is possibly TRBD1 (6 bases). V dropped 6 bases and J dropped 4 bases, with 13 bases sitting between them. This CDR3 contains 14 residues. The V gene's germline CDR1 is MNHEY and CDR2 SVGAGI. In nucleotides, the CDR3 is TGTGCCAGCAGCCGCGGACAGAGGAATCAGCCCCAGCATTTT. It codes for CASSRGQRNQPQHF.

The chain carries TRBV2 and TRBJ2-2; tentatively, D is TRBD2 (7 bases). The germline V gene has CDR1 SNHLY and CDR2 FYNNEI. Trimming pared 5 bases from V and 7 bases from J, leaving 14 bases between. The CDR3 spans 14 residues. The CDR3 DNA reads as TGTGCCAGCAGTTCCGGGGGGCCGGGCGGGGAGCTGTTTTTT. This translates into CASSSGGPGGELFF. The complete variable domain, with remaining parts taken from reference TRBV2 and TRBJ2-2, reads EPEVTQTPSHQVTQMGQEVILRCVPISNHLYFYWYRQILGQKVEFLVSFYNNEISEKSEIFDDQFSVERPDGSNFTLKIRSTKLEDSAMYFCASSSGGPGGELFFGEGSRLTVL.

The chain has TRBV5-1 and TRBJ2-7; 14 bases align to TRBD2. CDR3 length: 16 residues. Per germline, CDR1 SGHRS and CDR2 YFSETQ. V trimming: 4 bases; J trimming: 5 bases; junction bases outside the gene matches: 8. For the CDR3, the DNA is TGCGCCAGCAGCACGGGACTAGCGGGAGTGAGGAACGAGCAGTACTTC. It is translated as CASSTGLAGVRNEQYF. Full variable domain (rest looked up from reference TRBV5-1 and TRBJ2-7): KAGVTQTPRYLIKTRGQQVTLSCSPISGHRSVSWYQQTPGQGLQFLFEYFSETQRNKGNFPGRFSGRQFSNSRSEMNVSTLELGDSALYLCASSTGLAGVRNEQYFGPGTRLTVT.

This clone appeared a single time. This chain uses TRBV7-9 with TRBJ1-2; D unclear. V was pared by 5 bases and J by 4 bases, with 14 bases between. The CDR3 covers 14 residues. CDR1 is SEHNR and CDR2 is FQNEAQ in the germline V gene (reference sequence). DNA of the CDR3: TGTGCCAGCAGCACGGTGGGCAGCAGCTATGGCTACACCTTC. This codes for CASSTVGSSYGYTF.

The V gene is TRBV6-5, the J gene TRBJ1-2; the match to TRBD1 covers 10 bases. CDR3 length equals 13 residues. With 5 bases clipped from V and 6 bases from J, the junction kept 3 bases outside the gene matches. Germline V gives CDR1 MNHEY, CDR2 SVGAGI. CDR3 nucleotides: TGTGCCAGCAGTAGAGGGACAGGGGATGGCTACACCTTC. The encoded protein is CASSRGTGDGYTF.

The genes are TRBV6-1 and TRBJ2-2; 11 positions agree with TRBD2. V lost 4 bases, J lost 9 bases, and 13 bases stayed unmatched. The CDR3 contains 17 residues. Germline CDR1 and CDR2: MNHNS and SASEGT. CDR3 nucleotide sequence: TGTGCCAGCAGTGCCACCACTAGCGGGAGTCGGCACCGGGAGCTGTTTTTT. It specifies CASSATTSGSRHRELFF.

J is TRBJ1-1 and V is TRBV4-1; perhaps TRBD1 as D (5 bases). Trimming shortened V by 1 base and J by 7 bases, and 13 bases separated the two germline ends. CDR1 MGHRA and CDR2 YSYEKL come from the germline V gene. The CDR3 runs 14 residues. CDR3 DNA sequence: TGCGCCAGCAGCCAAGCCTGGGGGGGGAGTGAAGCTTTCTTT. Encoded protein: CASSQAWGGSEAFF.

There are a few counts of this clone. The rearrangement links TRBV6-1 to TRBJ1-2; 7 bases fit TRBD1. The ends lost 3 bases at V and 8 bases at J; junction bases unmatched: 15. This CDR3 contains 16 residues. Germline V CDR1 and CDR2: MNHNS, SASEGT. CDR3 DNA sequence: TGTGCCAGCAGTGACCCCCTCACCTTGACAGGGAACGGCTACACCTTC. This encodes CASSDPLTLTGNGYTF.

CDR3 in amino acids: CASSQGAGGAAYEQYF. The CDR3 DNA reads as TGTGCCAGCAGCCAAGGCGCCGGAGGGGCCGCCTACGAGCAGTACTTC. The J gene is TRBJ2-7, the V gene TRBV4-2, with a weak D call TRBD2 (6 bases). CDR3 length: 16 residues. V was clipped by 1 base and J by 2 bases, with 15 bases between them. The germline gives CDR1 LGHNA, CDR2 YNFKEQ.

This clone was recorded a few times. The CDR3 region is CASSPHGLAGVGANVLTF. The CDR3 DNA reads TGTGCCAGCAGCCCCCATGGACTAGCGGGAGTTGGGGCCAACGTCCTGACTTTC. The rearrangement links TRBV4-2 to TRBJ2-6; 13 bases are a match to TRBD2. This CDR3 comprises 18 residues. Germline trimming cut 4 bases from V and 3 bases from J; bases unmatched to any gene: 6. CDR1 and CDR2 from the germline V gene are LGHNA and YNFKEQ.